One and the same sample provided the 8 T cell receptor beta chains below, sequenced in a study of identical twins. TCRdb redid the calling of the 5' RACE reads with MiXCR, one entry per CDR3 protein. The data show around 450,000 distinct CDR3 sequences, 12% to 15% seen once. The same data also contributed to another study, on yellow fever vaccine responses in identical twins.

What was sequenced was CD4+ T cells sorted from blood. These receptors all stem from a woman between 18 and 30 years old in good health.

The V gene is TRBV7-2, the J gene TRBJ2-7; TRBD1 matches at 7 bases. V lost 5 bases to trimming and J lost 0 bases; unmatched junction nucleotides: 7. Germline V gene lookup returns CDR1 SGHTA and CDR2 FQGNSA. This CDR3 region has 15 residues. CDR3 nucleotide sequence: TGTGCCAGCAGCGGGACCGGGACAGCCTCCTACGAGCAGTACTTC. It translates to CASSGTGTASYEQYF.

V gene TRBV5-1 combines with J gene TRBJ2-7; tentative D call: TRBD2 (6 bases). The CDR3 contains 16 residues. In germline, CDR1 is SGHRS, CDR2 YFSETQ. The V gene lost 0 bases and the J gene lost 0 bases, with 13 bases spanning the gap. The CDR3 protein is CASSLAGTAISYEQYF. CDR3 DNA sequence: TGCGCCAGCAGCTTGGCGGGGACTGCTATCTCCTACGAGCAGTACTTC.

This clonotype was counted a few times. This chain links TRBV6-5 with TRBJ2-2; the D is unclear. Deletions cut 4 bases from V and 0 bases from J, with 18 bases between. Germline assignment: CDR1 MNHEY and CDR2 SVGAGI. The CDR3 has 18 amino acids. The CDR3: CASSLSPPGASNTGELFF. The CDR3 DNA sequence: TGTGCCAGCAGTTTATCTCCCCCAGGCGCCTCGAACACCGGGGAGCTGTTTTTT.

This clonotype was recorded a few times. V gene TRBV6-6 combines with J gene TRBJ1-2, with D perhaps TRBD1 (5 bases). V was pared by 11 bases and J by 4 bases, with 17 bases between. CDR3 length: 13 amino acids. The V gene's germline CDR1 is MNHNY and CDR2 SVGAGI (reference sequence). The CDR3 DNA follows: TGTGCCGCGGGGGATGGGGGAGGCTATGGCTACACCTTC. Its translation is CAAGDGGGYGYTF.

This clonotype appeared a few times. The chain employs TRBV7-2 and TRBJ2-5; 8 nucleotides agree with TRBD1. There are 14 residues in the CDR3. The J segment lost 5 bases and the V segment lost 4 bases, leaving 6 bases of the junction unmatched. Germline-derived CDR1 and CDR2 are SGHTA and FQGNSA. The CDR3 DNA is TGTGCCAGCAGCTCCGACAGGGGCCGGGAGACCCAGTACTTC. This encodes CASSSDRGRETQYF.

The sample holds a few counts of this clonotype. The V gene is TRBV5-1, the J gene TRBJ1-1; possible D gene TRBD1, 5 bases. The germline gives CDR1 SGHRS, CDR2 YFSETQ. This CDR3 comprises 16 residues. CDR3 residues: CVTRLDGAKGNTEAFF. The DNA for the CDR3 is TGCGTCACCAGATTGGACGGGGCGAAAGGGAACACTGAAGCTTTCTTT.

The CDR3 sequence is CASSPQGQRSLSNEQFF. The CDR3 nucleotides are TGTGCCAGCTCACCACAGGGGCAGAGGTCCCTTTCTAATGAGCAGTTCTTC. The genes are TRBV18 and TRBJ2-1; D perhaps matches TRBD1 (5 bases). The germline V and J ends were trimmed by 1 base and 7 bases, with 20 bases remaining between them. This CDR3 comprises 17 residues. CDR1 KGHSH and CDR2 LQKENI come from the germline V gene.

This clonotype was picked up many times. The gene calls are TRBV28 and TRBJ2-2; D remains unclear. CDR3 length: 15 residues. Trimming removed 7 bases at V and 2 bases at J, with 14 bases between. The germline gives CDR1 MDHEN, CDR2 SYDVKM. CDR3 DNA sequence: TGTGCCAGCAATCCCGACTTACTAAACACCGGGGAGCTGTTTTTT. This translates into CASNPDLLNTGELFF.